Given below is one TCR beta chain in context. Antigen specificity is unknown. The data were obtained in a study of chemoradiotherapy in HPV16-positive cancers. Across the study: A couple of HPV16-positive patients' cells yielded candidate HPV-specific clones and common motifs.

The assay was immunoSEQ multiplex PCR, and TCRdb's table has in-frame clones only and misses some. The sample lists over 35,000 clones, 76% occurring once. Overall study findings and caveats: HPV-responsive T-cell expansion during chemoradiotherapy was linked to improved recurrence-free survival in HPV16-positive patients. HPV-specific T cells were functionally defined from only a couple of HPV16-positive patients. Candidate HPV-specific clones and E7-related TCR motifs grew in tumor during treatment.

This specimen was blood, taken from a patient who underwent chemoradiotherapy. This clonotype was obtained from a human donor with HPV-associated anogenital cancer.

For the CDR3, the DNA is TGTGCCAGCAGCCCTAATAATGAGCAGTTCTTC. Amino acid sequence: CASSPNNEQFF. The rearrangement uses TRBV5-6 and TRBJ2-1; D not resolved. CDR1 is SGHDT and CDR2 is YYEEEE in the germline V gene. The CDR3 is 11 residues long. V lost 4 bases and J lost 7, with 6 bases in between.